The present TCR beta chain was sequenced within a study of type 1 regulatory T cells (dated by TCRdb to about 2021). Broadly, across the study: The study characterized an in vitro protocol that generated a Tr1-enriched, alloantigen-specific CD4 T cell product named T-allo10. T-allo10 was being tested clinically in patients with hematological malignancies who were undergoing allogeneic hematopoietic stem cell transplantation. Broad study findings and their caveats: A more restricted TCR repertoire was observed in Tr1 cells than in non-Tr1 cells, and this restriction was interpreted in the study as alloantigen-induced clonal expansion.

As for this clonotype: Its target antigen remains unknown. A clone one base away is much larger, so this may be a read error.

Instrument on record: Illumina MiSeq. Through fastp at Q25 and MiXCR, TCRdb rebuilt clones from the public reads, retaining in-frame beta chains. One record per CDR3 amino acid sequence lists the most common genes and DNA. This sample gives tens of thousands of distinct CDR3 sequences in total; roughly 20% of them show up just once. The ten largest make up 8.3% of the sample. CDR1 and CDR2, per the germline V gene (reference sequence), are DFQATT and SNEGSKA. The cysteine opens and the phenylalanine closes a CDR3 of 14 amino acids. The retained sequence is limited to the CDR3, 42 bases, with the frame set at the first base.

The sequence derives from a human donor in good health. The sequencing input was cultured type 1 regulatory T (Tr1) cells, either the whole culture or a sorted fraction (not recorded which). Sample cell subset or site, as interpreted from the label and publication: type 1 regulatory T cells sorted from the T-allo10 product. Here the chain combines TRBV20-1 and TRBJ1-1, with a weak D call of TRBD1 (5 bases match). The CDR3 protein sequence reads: CGARDSGSNTEAFF. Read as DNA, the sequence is TGCGGTGCTAGAGATTCAGGGTCGAACACTGAAGCTTTCTTT.